These 18 T cell receptor beta chains were all obtained from the same sample, sequenced in a study of T cells in localized non-small cell lung cancer. Only in-frame clones appear in the TCRdb table, and some are missing; sequencing was by immunoSEQ multiplex PCR. The sample includes around 34,000 clones, 93% of them seen just once. The material was peripheral blood, obtained before any cancer treatment. The receptors stem from a female donor of 60 years or more with stage I lung adenocarcinoma.

The chain combines TRBV28 with TRBJ1-2; 7 nucleotides line up with TRBD1. Germline V gene sequence: CDR1 MDHEN, CDR2 SYDVKM. V shed 5 bases, J shed 7 bases, and the junction held 4 bases outside the gene matches. The CDR3 extends over 12 amino acids. DNA for the CDR3: TGTGCCAGCAGTACAGGGACAGCTGGCTACACCTTC. Its translation: CASSTGTAGYTF.

This chain connects TRBV19 to TRBJ2-2; either TRBD1 or TRBD2 may fit D (5 bases each). This CDR3 has 14 amino acids. The germline V gene encodes CDR1 LNHDA and CDR2 SQIVND (reference sequence). The V end was cut by 8 bases, the J end by 4 bases, with 14 bases between. CDR3 in amino acids: CASSVERGTGELFF. CDR3 DNA: TGTGCCAGTTCAGTTGAGAGGGGCACCGGGGAGCTGTTTTTT.

This clone was seen just once. The genes are TRBV7-2 and TRBJ1-4, with TRBD1 as a possible D gene (6 bases). V dropped 1 base and J dropped 4 bases, with 13 bases sitting between them. Germline CDR1 and CDR2: SGHTA and FQGNSA. The CDR3 covers 16 residues. CDR3 coding DNA: TGTGCCAGCAGCTTAGTGGGGGCGGGACTTAATGAAAAACTGTTTTTT. This encodes CASSLVGAGLNEKLFF.

Only one count was recorded for this clone. This sequence joins TRBV7-2 and TRBJ1-2; D gene uncertain. The CDR3 covers 14 residues. V was clipped by 5 bases and J by 6 bases, with 16 bases between them. CDR1 and CDR2 from the germline V gene are SGHTA and FQGNSA. The CDR3 region has the DNA TGTGCCAGCAGCCCTACCATGGTAATTGATGGCTACACCTTC. Protein: CASSPTMVIDGYTF.

V gene TRBV5-6 combines with J gene TRBJ2-3, with D unclear. This CDR3 comprises 11 residues. The ends were cut back, 5 bases at V and 6 bases at J, with 7 bases in the middle. Germline V lookup: CDR1 SGHDT, CDR2 YYEEEE. The CDR3 here is CASSYEDTQYF. The CDR3 DNA is TGTGCCAGCAGTTACGAGGATACGCAGTATTTT.

This chain uses TRBV6-9 with TRBJ2-2; D unresolved. Deletions cut 6 bases from V and 6 bases from J, with 5 bases between. Germline CDR1 reads MNHGY; CDR2 reads SVAAGI. CDR3 length equals 11 residues. The CDR3 spells CASRVAGELFF. CDR3 nucleotides: TGTGCCAGCAGGGTGGCCGGGGAGCTGTTTTTT.

To note about this clone: Additional DNA sequences in this sample encode the identical CDR3. The chain is built from TRBV18 and TRBJ2-5; 7 bases are shared with TRBD1. The germline V gene encodes CDR1 KGHSH and CDR2 LQKENI. Losses at the gene ends were 6 bases for V and 2 bases for J; bases not matched to a gene: 9. The CDR3 runs 15 residues. CDR3 nucleotide sequence: TGTGCCAGCTCCTCCAATCAGGGACAGCAAGAGACCCAGTACTTC. It encodes CASSSNQGQQETQYF.

The gene calls are TRBV27 and TRBJ1-1; D uncertain. V lost 4 bases, J lost 3 bases, and 12 bases lay in between. Germline V gene sequence: CDR1 MNHEY, CDR2 SMNVEV (reference sequence). The CDR3 loop spans 14 amino acids. The CDR3 spells CASSYRRDHTEAFF. The CDR3 nucleotides read TGTGCCAGCAGTTACCGACGGGATCACACTGAAGCTTTCTTT.

This clone appeared once. The rearrangement uses TRBV19 and TRBJ2-2; D is perhaps TRBD2 (6 bases). V lost 7 bases and J 6 bases, leaving 15 bases between the germline ends. Germline loops: CDR1 LNHDA, CDR2 SQIVND (reference sequence). The CDR3 sequence is 14 residues long. The CDR3: CASTSDRIAGELFF. The CDR3 DNA sequence: TGTGCCAGTACTAGCGACCGGATCGCCGGGGAGCTGTTTTTT.

CDR3 nucleotides: TGTGCCAGCAGCTTATCGACAGGATTGAACACTGAAGCTTTCTTT. Protein product: CASSLSTGLNTEAFF. The chain uses TRBV7-2 and TRBJ1-1; D might be TRBD1 (6 bases). This CDR3 spans 15 amino acids. Germline CDR1 SGHTA, CDR2 FQGNSA. V gave up 2 bases and J gave up 0 bases, with 10 bases separating them.

In this sample, this clone turned up a few times. The CDR3, as DNA: TGTGCCAGAAGCTTGGTCAGGACAGGAGCCAAAAACATTCAGTACTTC. This encodes CARSLVRTGAKNIQYF. V is TRBV5-3 and J is TRBJ2-4, with 7 bases matching TRBD1. TRBV5-3 belongs to the ORF category, with a function that is uncertain. The CDR3 has 16 residues. Trimming cost V 0 bases and J 0 bases; bases outside gene matches: 3.

The CDR3 DNA reads TGTGCCAGCAGCCCACCCCTAGCGAAATCCTACGAGCAGTACGTC. Residues: CASSPPLAKSYEQYV. The rearrangement links TRBV5-5 to TRBJ2-7; D possibly corresponds to TRBD2 (6 bases). Germline CDR1 SGHKS, CDR2 YYEKEE (reference sequence). V lost 4 bases and J 1 base, leaving 15 bases between the germline ends. CDR3 size: 15 residues.

The chain uses TRBV10-1 and TRBJ2-7; 10 bases align to TRBD1. CDR1 is WNHNN and CDR2 is SYGVQD in the germline V gene (reference sequence). The CDR3 has 20 amino acids. J lost 4 bases, V lost 2 bases, and 20 bases had no gene match. This CDR3 is CASSEVRDRGVPGIGYEQYV. DNA for the CDR3: TGCGCCAGCAGTGAGGTCCGGGACAGGGGCGTCCCGGGAATTGGGTACGAGCAGTACGTC.

V and J are TRBV29-1 and TRBJ2-5; 8 bases fit TRBD1. Germline V gene sequence: CDR1 SQVTM, CDR2 ANQGSEA. The ends lost 7 bases at V and 5 bases at J; junction bases unmatched: 6. CDR3 length: 12 amino acids. The chain's CDR3 is CSDKQGVETQYF. The CDR3 DNA sequence: TGCAGCGATAAACAGGGGGTCGAGACCCAGTACTTC.

The chain combines TRBV5-1 with TRBJ2-4; TRBD1 matches 8 bases. V lost 2 bases, J lost 6 bases, and 1 base stayed unmatched. This CDR3 is 13 amino acids long. Germline-derived CDR1 and CDR2 are SGHRS and YFSETQ. Here the CDR3 reads CASSFGQGNIQYF. The CDR3, as DNA: TGCGCCAGCAGCTTCGGACAGGGAAACATTCAGTACTTC.

The CDR3 sequence: CASSARFRAFF. In DNA form, the CDR3 reads TGTGCCAGCAGCGCCAGGTTTCGAGCTTTCTTT. This chain joins TRBV28 and TRBJ1-1; D is undetermined. Trimming took 6 bases from V and 10 from J, leaving 12 bases between them. The germline CDR1 and CDR2 sequences are MDHEN and SYDVKM. The CDR3 is 11 amino acids.

The chain combines TRBV6-6 with TRBJ2-6, with D hard to call. V lost 6 bases to trimming and J lost 4 bases, with 13 bases between them. The CDR3 spans 15 residues. The V gene's germline CDR1 is MNHNY and CDR2 SVGAGI (reference sequence). The CDR3 nucleotides read TGTGCCAGCAGCCTAACCTCTCCCGGGGCCAACGTCCTGACTTTC. Translation gives CASSLTSPGANVLTF.

This clone occurred once. This chain connects TRBV19 to TRBJ2-3; weak D call: TRBD2 (5 bases). The CDR3 runs 14 residues. Germline V gene data show CDR1 as LNHDA and CDR2 as SQIVND (reference sequence). Trimming removed 2 bases from V and 5 bases from J, with 11 bases in between. The CDR3 loop reads CASSITGAGDTQYF. In nucleotides, the CDR3 is TGTGCCAGTAGTATAACTGGCGCGGGAGATACGCAGTATTTT.